The present entry profiles one TCR beta chain with its context. Its antigen is unidentified. A read error is likely, as this CDR3 ends without the conserved phenylalanine or tryptophan. The sample is drawn from a study of type 1 and type 2 diabetes patients. Study-level points and caveats: Age and gender were not matched between study groups, possibly biasing interpretation.

PCR was run on genomic DNA. Amplification of the beta chain CDR3 used 30 forward and 13 reverse multiplex primers. A single record per CDR3 protein comes from TCRdb applying MiXCR to the multiplex PCR reads. The table shows under 300,000 distinct CDR3 sequences, with around 50% occurring only once. This CDR3 is 18 amino acids long. Unmatched junction bases numbered 18, after V lost 4 bases and J lost 2 bases. Germline V CDR1 and CDR2: SGDLS, YYNGEE. The source is a man between 18 and 35 years old with type 2 diabetes. Sequencing was carried out using peripheral blood mononuclear cells (PBMCs). The rearrangement links TRBV9 to TRBJ2-7, with 7 nucleotides matching TRBD1. CDR3 nucleotide sequence: TGTGCCAGCAGCCCTATCAGGGGGTGGGGGAACGCACCCTACGAGCAGTACCTC. Its translation is CASSPIRGWGNAPYEQYL.